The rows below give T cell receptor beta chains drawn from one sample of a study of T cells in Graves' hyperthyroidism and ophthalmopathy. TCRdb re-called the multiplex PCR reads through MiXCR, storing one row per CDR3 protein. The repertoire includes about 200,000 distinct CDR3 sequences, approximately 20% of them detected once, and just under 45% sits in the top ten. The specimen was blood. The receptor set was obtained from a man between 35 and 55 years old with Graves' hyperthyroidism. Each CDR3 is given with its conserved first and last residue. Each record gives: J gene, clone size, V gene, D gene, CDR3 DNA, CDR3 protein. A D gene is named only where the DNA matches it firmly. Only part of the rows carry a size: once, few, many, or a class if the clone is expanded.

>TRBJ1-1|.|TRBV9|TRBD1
TGTGCCAGCAGCGCTAGGGACAGGGGGCATGCTGAAGCTTTCTTT
CASSARDRGHAEAFF
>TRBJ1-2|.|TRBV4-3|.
TGCGCCAGCAGCCAAGATGGCCACTATGGCTACACCTTC
CASSQDGHYGYTF
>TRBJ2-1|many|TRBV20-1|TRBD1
TGCAGTGCCACCTCCCCAGGGGGCTTCTACAATGAGCAGTTCTTC
CSATSPGGFYNEQFF
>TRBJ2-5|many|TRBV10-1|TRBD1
TGCGCCAGCAGTGAGGAGGGGGCGCGATTAGAGACCCAGTACTTC
CASSEEGARLETQYF
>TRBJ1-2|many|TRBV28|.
TGTGCCAGCAGTTCCCTCTATGGCTACACCTTC
CASSSLYGYTF
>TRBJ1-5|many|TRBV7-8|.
TGTGCCAGCAGCTTAGCGCAGGGGAGGCAGCCCCAGCATTTT
CASSLAQGRQPQHF
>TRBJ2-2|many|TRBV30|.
TGTGCCTGGAGTCCCGCCGGCGGGGAGCTGTTTTTT
CAWSPAGGELFF
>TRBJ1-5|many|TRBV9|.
TGTGCCAGCAGCGGAGGCGGCGGAAATAGCAATCAGCCCCAGCATTTT
CASSGGGGNSNQPQHF
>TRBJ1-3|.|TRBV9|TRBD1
TGTGCCAGCAGCGTAGAGGGACAGCGAGGAAACACCATATATTTT
CASSVEGQRGNTIYF
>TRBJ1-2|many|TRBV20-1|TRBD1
TGCAGTGCTAGAGACCCGGGACAGGGAAACTATGGCTACACCTTC
CSARDPGQGNYGYTF
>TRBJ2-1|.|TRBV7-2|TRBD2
TGTGCCAGCAGCTTAAGGGGTCTAGCGGGGATGAGCTCCTACAATGAGCAGTTCTTC
CASSLRGLAGMSSYNEQFF
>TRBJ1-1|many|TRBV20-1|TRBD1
TGCAGTGCTCGAGACAGGGGTTTGAACACTGAAGCTTTCTTT
CSARDRGLNTEAFF
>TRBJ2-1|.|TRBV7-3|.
TGTGCCAGCAGCCCCCAGATAGCGGCTTACAATGAGCAGTTCTTC
CASSPQIAAYNEQFF
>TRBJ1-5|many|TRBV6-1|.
TGTGCCGCCGGGGAGAGCAATCAGCCCCAGCATTTT
CAAGESNQPQHF
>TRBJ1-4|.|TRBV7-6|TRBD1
TGTGCCAGCAGCCCTGGACAGGGTGAAAAACTGTTTTTT
CASSPGQGEKLFF
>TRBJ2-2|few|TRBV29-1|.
TGCAGCGTTGCAGGGCCAACGAACACCGGGGAGCTGTTTTTT
CSVAGPTNTGELFF
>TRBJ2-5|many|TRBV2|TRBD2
TGTGCCAGCAGGAGACTAGCGGGGGAAGAGACCCAGTACTTC
CASRRLAGEETQYF